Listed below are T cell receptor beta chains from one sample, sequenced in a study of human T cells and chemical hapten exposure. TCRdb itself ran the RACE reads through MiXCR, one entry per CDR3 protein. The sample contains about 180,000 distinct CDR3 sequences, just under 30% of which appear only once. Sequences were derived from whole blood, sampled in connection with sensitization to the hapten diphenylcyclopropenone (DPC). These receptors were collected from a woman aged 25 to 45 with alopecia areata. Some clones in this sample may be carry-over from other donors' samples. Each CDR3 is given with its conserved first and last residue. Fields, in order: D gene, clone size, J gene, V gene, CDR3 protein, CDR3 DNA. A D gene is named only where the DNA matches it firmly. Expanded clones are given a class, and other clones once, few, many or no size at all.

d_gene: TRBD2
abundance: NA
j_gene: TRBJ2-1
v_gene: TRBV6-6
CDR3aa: CASRGVGGGSSYNEQFF
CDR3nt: TGTGCCAGCAGGGGTGTCGGCGGCGGGAGCTCCTACAATGAGCAGTTCTTC

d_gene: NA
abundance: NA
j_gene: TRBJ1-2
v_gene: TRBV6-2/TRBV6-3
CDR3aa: CASSYGLANYGYTF
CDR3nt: TGTGCCAGCAGTTACGGCTTAGCTAACTATGGCTACACCTTC

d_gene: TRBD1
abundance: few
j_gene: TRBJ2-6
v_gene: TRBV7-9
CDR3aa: CASSSPGQGAYSSGANVLTF
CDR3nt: TGTGCCAGCAGCTCACCGGGACAGGGGGCGTATAGCTCTGGGGCCAACGTCCTGACTTTC

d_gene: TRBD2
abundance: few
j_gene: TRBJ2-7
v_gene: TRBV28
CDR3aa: CASNLAGGPSFYEQYF
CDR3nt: TGTGCCAGCAACTTAGCGGGAGGGCCCTCATTCTACGAGCAGTACTTC

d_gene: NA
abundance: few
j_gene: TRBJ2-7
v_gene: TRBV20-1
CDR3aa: CSEKADAYEQYF
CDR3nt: TGCAGTGAAAAAGCGGATGCCTACGAGCAGTACTTC

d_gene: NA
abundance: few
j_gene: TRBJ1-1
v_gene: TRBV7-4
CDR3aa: CASSLAPTEAFF
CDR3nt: TGTGCCAGCAGCTTAGCCCCCACTGAAGCTTTCTTT

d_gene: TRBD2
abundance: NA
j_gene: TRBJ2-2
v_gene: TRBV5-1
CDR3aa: CASTPGGASGTGELFF
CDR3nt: TGCGCCAGCACCCCCGGGGGGGCCTCTGGGACCGGGGAGCTGTTTTTT

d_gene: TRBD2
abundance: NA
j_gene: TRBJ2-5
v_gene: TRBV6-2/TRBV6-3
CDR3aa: CASSIPSSGQETQYF
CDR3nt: TGTGCCAGCTCCATTCCGTCTAGCGGCCAAGAGACCCAGTACTTC

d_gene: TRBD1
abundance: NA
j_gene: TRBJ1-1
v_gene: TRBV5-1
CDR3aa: CASSLGSTGDTEAFF
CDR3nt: TGCGCCAGCAGCTTGGGGTCAACAGGGGACACTGAAGCTTTCTTT

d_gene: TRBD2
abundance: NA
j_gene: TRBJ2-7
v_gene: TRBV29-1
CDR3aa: CSVEWRGAGGYEQYF
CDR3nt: TGCAGCGTTGAATGGCGGGGAGCGGGGGGGTACGAGCAGTACTTC

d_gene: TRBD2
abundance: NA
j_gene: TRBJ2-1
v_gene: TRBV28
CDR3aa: CASSPSGRWNEQFF
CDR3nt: TGTGCCAGCAGTCCTAGCGGGAGATGGAATGAGCAGTTCTTC

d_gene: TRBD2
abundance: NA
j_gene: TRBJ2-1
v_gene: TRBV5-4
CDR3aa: CASSPASGKGVSEQFF
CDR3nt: TGTGCCAGCAGCCCCGCTAGCGGGAAAGGGGTGAGTGAGCAGTTCTTC

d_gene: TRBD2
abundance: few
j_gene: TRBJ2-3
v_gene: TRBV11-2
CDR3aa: CASSLLRGGTDTQYF
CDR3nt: TGTGCCAGCAGCTTGCTGCGGGGGGGGACAGATACGCAGTATTTT

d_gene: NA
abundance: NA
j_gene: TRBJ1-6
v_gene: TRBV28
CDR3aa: CASSLRGGDSPLHF
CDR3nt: TGTGCCAGCAGTTTAAGGGGAGGGGATTCACCCCTCCACTTT

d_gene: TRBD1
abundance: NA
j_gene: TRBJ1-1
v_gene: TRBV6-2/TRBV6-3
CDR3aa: CASSVGQDPTEAFF
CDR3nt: TGTGCCAGCAGCGTTGGACAGGACCCCACTGAAGCTTTCTTT

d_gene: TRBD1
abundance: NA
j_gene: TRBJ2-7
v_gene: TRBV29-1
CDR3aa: CSVEGTGTYEQYF
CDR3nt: TGCAGCGTTGAAGGGACAGGGACCTACGAGCAGTACTTC

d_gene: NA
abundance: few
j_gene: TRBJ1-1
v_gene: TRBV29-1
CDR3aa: CSVEDAGAGNTEAFF
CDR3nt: TGCAGCGTTGAAGACGCAGGGGCTGGGAACACTGAAGCTTTCTTT

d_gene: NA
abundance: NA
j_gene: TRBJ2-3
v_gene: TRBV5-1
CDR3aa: CDSSSQGTSTDTQYF
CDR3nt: TGCGACAGCAGCTCGCAGGGAACTAGCACAGATACGCAGTATTTT

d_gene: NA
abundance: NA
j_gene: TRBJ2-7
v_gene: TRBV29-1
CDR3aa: CSVAMGDAYEQYF
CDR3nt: TGCAGCGTGGCCATGGGGGACGCCTACGAGCAGTACTTC

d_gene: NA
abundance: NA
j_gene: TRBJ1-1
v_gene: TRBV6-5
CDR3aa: CASTLRKTTNTEAFF
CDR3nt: TGTGCCAGCACCTTACGAAAGACAACCAACACTGAAGCTTTCTTT

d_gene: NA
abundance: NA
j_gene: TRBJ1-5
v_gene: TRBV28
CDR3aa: CASTQSSNQPQHF
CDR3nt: TGTGCCAGTACACAGAGTAGCAATCAGCCCCAGCATTTT

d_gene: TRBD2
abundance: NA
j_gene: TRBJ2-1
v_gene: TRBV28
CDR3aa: CASSPSGSYNEQFF
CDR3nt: TGTGCCAGCAGTCCTAGCGGGAGCTACAATGAGCAGTTCTTC

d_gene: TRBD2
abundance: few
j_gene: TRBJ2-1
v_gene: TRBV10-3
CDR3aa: CAISGTSDNEQFF
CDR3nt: TGTGCCATCAGCGGGACTAGTGACAATGAGCAGTTCTTC

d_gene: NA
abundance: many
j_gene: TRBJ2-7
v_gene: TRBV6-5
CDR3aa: CASSYSSSRGMYEQYF
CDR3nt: TGTGCCAGCAGTTACTCGAGCAGCCGAGGTATGTACGAGCAGTACTTC

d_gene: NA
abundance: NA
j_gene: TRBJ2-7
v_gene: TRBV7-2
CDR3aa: CASSLAQPRSSYEQYF
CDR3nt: TGTGCCAGCAGCTTAGCGCAGCCAAGGAGCTCCTACGAGCAGTACTTC

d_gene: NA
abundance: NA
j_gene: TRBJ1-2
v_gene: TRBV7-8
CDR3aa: CASSLNTYGYTF
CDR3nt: TGTGCCAGCAGCCTTAATACCTATGGCTACACCTTC

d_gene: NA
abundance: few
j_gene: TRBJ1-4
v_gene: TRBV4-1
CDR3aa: CASSPRPNEKLFF
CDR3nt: TGCGCCAGCAGTCCCAGACCTAATGAAAAACTGTTTTTT

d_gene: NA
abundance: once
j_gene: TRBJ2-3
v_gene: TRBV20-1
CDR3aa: CSALQSGTDTQYF
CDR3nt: TGCAGTGCTTTACAGAGTGGCACAGATACGCAGTATTTT

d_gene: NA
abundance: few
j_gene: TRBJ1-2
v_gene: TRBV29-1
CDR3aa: CSARDQLWEYGYTF
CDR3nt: TGCAGCGCCCGGGATCAACTATGGGAATATGGCTACACCTTC

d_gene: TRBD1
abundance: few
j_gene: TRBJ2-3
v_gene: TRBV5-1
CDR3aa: CASSSTGAFTDTQYF
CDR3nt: TGCGCCAGCAGCTCGACAGGGGCCTTCACAGATACGCAGTATTTT

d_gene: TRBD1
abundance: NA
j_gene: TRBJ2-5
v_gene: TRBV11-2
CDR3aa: CASSKRDSIVEETQYF
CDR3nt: TGTGCCAGCAGCAAACGGGACAGTATAGTAGAAGAGACCCAGTACTTC

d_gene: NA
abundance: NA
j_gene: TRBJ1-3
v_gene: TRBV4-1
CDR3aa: CASSQESSGNTIYF
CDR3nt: TGCGCCAGCAGCCAAGAAAGCTCTGGAAACACCATATATTTT

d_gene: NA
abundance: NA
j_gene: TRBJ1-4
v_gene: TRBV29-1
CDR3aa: CSVSPLSNEKLFF
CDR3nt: TGCAGCGTGAGCCCGCTGTCTAATGAAAAACTGTTTTTT

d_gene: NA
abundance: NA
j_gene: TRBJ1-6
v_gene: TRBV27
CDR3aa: CASSFSNSPLHF
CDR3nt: TGTGCCAGCAGTTTCTCAAATTCACCCCTCCACTTT

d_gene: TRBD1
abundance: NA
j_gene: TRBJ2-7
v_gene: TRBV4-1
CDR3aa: CASSASGTGSSEQYF
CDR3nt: TGCGCCAGCTCGGCATCCGGGACAGGGTCAAGCGAGCAGTACTTC

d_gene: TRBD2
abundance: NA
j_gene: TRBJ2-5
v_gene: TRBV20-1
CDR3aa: CSAALASGLETQYF
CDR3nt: TGCAGTGCTGCTTTGGCTAGCGGTCTAGAGACCCAGTACTTC

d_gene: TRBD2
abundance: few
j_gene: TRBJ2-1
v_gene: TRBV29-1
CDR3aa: CSVDNRGVGNEQFF
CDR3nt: TGCAGCGTGGATAACCGGGGGGTAGGCAATGAGCAGTTCTTC

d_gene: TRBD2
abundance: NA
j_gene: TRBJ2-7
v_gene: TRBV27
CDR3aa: CASSLSGRDPYEQYF
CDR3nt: TGTGCCAGCAGTTTATCAGGGAGGGATCCCTACGAGCAGTACTTC

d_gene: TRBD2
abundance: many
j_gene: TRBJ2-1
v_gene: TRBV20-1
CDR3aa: CSARGEGSYNEQFF
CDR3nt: TGCAGTGCTAGAGGGGAGGGCTCCTACAATGAGCAGTTCTTC

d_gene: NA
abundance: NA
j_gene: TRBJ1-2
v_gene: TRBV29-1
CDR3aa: CSVEGLEDGYTF
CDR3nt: TGCAGCGTTGAGGGACTGGAGGATGGCTACACCTTC

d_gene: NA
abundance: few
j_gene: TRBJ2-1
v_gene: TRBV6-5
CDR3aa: CASSRGTGVYNEQFF
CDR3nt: TGTGCCAGCAGTCGGGGAACCGGGGTCTACAATGAGCAGTTCTTC

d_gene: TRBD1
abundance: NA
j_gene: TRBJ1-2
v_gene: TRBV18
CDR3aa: CASSPPGTGAHYGYTF
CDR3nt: TGTGCCAGCTCACCACCGGGGACAGGGGCTCACTATGGCTACACCTTC

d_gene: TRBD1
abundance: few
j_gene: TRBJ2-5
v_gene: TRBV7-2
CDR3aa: CASSAGTGRKTQYF
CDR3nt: TGTGCCAGCAGCGCGGGGACAGGGAGGAAGACCCAGTACTTC

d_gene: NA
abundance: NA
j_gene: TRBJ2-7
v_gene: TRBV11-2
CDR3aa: CASSLMRRQGLNEQYF
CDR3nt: TGTGCCAGCAGCTTAATGAGGAGGCAGGGCCTAAACGAGCAGTACTTC

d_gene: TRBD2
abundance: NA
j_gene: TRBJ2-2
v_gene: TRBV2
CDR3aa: CASSDSLAGGRTGELFF
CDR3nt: TGTGCCAGCAGTGATTCTCTAGCGGGGGGGCGCACCGGGGAGCTGTTTTTT

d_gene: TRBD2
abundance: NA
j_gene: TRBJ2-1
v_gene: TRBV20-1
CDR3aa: CSARVLGLAFNEQFF
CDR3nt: TGCAGTGCTAGAGTACTGGGACTAGCCTTCAATGAGCAGTTCTTC

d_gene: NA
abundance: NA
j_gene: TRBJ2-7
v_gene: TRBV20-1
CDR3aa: CSARDLLGYEQYF
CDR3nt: TGCAGTGCTAGGGACCTCTTGGGCTACGAGCAGTACTTC

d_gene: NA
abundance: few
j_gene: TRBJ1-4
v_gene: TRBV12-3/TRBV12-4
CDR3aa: CASSQQGQKLFF
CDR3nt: TGTGCCAGCAGCCAACAAGGACAAAAACTGTTTTTT

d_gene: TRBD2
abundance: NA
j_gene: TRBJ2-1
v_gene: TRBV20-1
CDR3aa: CSARGTSGPYNEQFF
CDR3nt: TGCAGTGCTAGGGGGACTAGCGGCCCCTACAATGAGCAGTTCTTC

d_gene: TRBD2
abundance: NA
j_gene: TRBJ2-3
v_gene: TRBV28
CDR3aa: CASSLAGERADTQYF
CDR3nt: TGTGCCAGCAGCCTAGCGGGAGAGAGAGCAGATACGCAGTATTTT

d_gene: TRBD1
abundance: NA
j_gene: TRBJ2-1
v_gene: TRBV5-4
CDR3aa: CASSLPGQARSYNEQFF
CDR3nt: TGTGCCAGCAGCCTACCGGGACAGGCCCGCTCCTACAATGAGCAGTTCTTC

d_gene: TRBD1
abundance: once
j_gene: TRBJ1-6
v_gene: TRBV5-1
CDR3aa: CASSLGAGQSNSPLHF
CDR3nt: TGCGCCAGCAGCTTGGGCGCGGGACAGAGCAATTCACCCCTCCACTTT

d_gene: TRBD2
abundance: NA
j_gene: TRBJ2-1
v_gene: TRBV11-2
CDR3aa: CASSLVGRPRNEQFF
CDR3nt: TGTGCCAGCAGCTTAGTCGGGAGGCCTAGGAATGAGCAGTTCTTC

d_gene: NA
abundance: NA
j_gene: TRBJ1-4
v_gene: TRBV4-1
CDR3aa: CASSLTPQGTGEGTNEKLFF
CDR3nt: TGCGCCAGCAGCCTGACCCCGCAGGGTACTGGCGAGGGGACTAATGAAAAACTGTTTTTT

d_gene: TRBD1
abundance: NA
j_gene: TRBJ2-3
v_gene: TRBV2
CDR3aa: CANDQGAGTDTQYF
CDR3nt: TGTGCCAACGACCAGGGGGCTGGCACAGATACGCAGTATTTT